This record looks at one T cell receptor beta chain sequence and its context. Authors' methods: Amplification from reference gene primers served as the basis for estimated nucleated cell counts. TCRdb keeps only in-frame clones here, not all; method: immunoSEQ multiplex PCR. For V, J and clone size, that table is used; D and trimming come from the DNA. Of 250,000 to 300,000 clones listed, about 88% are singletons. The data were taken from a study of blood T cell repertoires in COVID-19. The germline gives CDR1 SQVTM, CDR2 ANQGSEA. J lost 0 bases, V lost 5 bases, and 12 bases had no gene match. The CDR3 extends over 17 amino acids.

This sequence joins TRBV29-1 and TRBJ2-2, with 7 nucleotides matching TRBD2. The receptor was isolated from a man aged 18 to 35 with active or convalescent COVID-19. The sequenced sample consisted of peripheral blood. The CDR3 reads CSVQGSGGATNTGELFF. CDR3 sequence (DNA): TGCAGCGTTCAAGGTTCGGGGGGAGCAACGAACACCGGGGAGCTGTTTTTT.